Each of the 10 T cell receptor beta chains below was sequenced from the same sample in a study of blood T cell repertoires in COVID-19. Sequenced by immunoSEQ multiplex PCR; TCRdb stores in-frame clones only, minus some. This sample has about 110,000 clones, with around four fifths found just once. The sequencing input was peripheral blood. The receptors here all came from a woman in her 70s with acute or convalescent COVID-19.

The chain carries TRBV19 and TRBJ1-5; 8 bases are shared with TRBD1. Germline assignment: CDR1 LNHDA and CDR2 SQIVND (reference sequence). Unmatched junction bases numbered 5, after V lost 1 base and J lost 0 bases. CDR3 size: 17 residues. CDR3 region: CASSIVGTGYSNQPQHF. DNA for the CDR3: TGTGCCAGTAGTATAGTAGGGACAGGCTATAGCAATCAGCCCCAGCATTTT.

The J gene is TRBJ1-3, the V gene TRBV6-6, with 9 bases that match TRBD1. The V gene's germline CDR1 is MNHNY and CDR2 SVGAGI (reference sequence). V gave up 9 bases and J gave up 7 bases; unmatched junction bases: 4. This CDR3 region has 12 residues. The CDR3 bases are TGTGCCAGTGGGACAGGGTGGAACACCATATATTTT. It specifies CASGTGWNTIYF.

This chain connects TRBV24-1 to TRBJ1-2; the D gene is possibly TRBD1 (5 bases). Per germline, CDR1 KGHDR and CDR2 SFDVKD. Trimming left V 7 bases short and J 6 bases short, with 17 bases between. The CDR3 sequence is 14 residues long. In nucleotides, the CDR3 is TGTGCCACCAGCTCTGGGGGGGTTCCCCATGGCTACACCTTC. Amino acid sequence: CATSSGGVPHGYTF.

The sample holds one count of this clone. The V call is TRBV29-1, the J call TRBJ1-5, with D uncertain. CDR3 length equals 13 residues. The ends were cut back, 6 bases at V and 7 bases at J, with 16 bases in the middle. Looked up from germline, CDR1 is SQVTM and CDR2 is ANQGSEA. The CDR3 bases are TGCAGCGTCATAGAGACTACGGGGCAGCCCCAGCATTTT. This encodes CSVIETTGQPQHF.

The CDR3 coding sequence is TGTGCCACCAGCAGAGATGGGGCAGCGAGTAGTGTAGATACGCAGTATTTT. This translates into CATSRDGAASSVDTQYF. This sequence joins TRBV15 and TRBJ2-3; possible D gene TRBD1, 5 bases. This CDR3 is built from 17 residues. V lost 0 bases, J lost 5 bases, and 18 bases lay in between. Germline-derived CDR1 and CDR2 are LNHNV and YYDKDF (reference sequence).

V usage is TRBV11-2 and J usage is TRBJ2-3; 14 bases map to TRBD2. This CDR3 comprises 18 residues. Germline CDR1 SGHAT, CDR2 FQNNGV. V was pared by 5 bases and J by 3 bases, with 10 bases of the junction left unmatched. Written as DNA, the CDR3 is TGTGCCAGCAGCCAGCTGACTAGCGGGAGGGCCCTTACAGATACGCAGTATTTT. This encodes CASSQLTSGRALTDTQYF. Looking up the rest from reference TRBV11-2 and TRBJ2-3 gives the full variable domain: EAGVAQSPRYKIIEKRQSVAFWCNPISGHATLYWYQQILGQGPKLLIQFQNNGVVDDSQLPKDRFSAERLKGVDSTLKIQPAKLEDSAVYLCASSQLTSGRALTDTQYFGPGTRLTVL.

The chain combines TRBV13 with TRBJ2-7, with a weak D call TRBD1 (6 bases). Germline CDR1 PRHDT, CDR2 FYEKMQ (reference sequence). The CDR3 spans 13 residues. V was trimmed by 5 bases and J by 5 bases, leaving 13 bases between them. DNA for the CDR3: TGTGCCAGCAGCAAAGACAGGTCCCACGAGCAGTACTTC. This encodes CASSKDRSHEQYF.

This clone has only one observation. At the DNA level, this CDR3 is encoded by other sequences in the same sample as well. CDR3 sequence: CASSSQGANYGYTF. CDR3 in DNA: TGTGCCAGCAGCTCACAGGGAGCGAACTATGGCTACACCTTC. The genes are TRBV7-2 and TRBJ1-2, with D perhaps matching TRBD1 (6 bases). Trimming pared 4 bases from V and 2 bases from J, leaving 11 bases between. The CDR3 spans 14 residues. The germline gives CDR1 SGHTA, CDR2 FQGNSA.

This clone was counted between two and nine times. The chain uses TRBV9 and TRBJ2-2; perhaps TRBD1 as D (6 bases). There are 17 residues in the CDR3. CDR1 and CDR2 (germline): SGDLS, YYNGEE. Trimming took 3 bases from V and 0 from J, leaving 15 bases between them. The CDR3, as DNA: TGTGCCAGCAGCGCTTGGGGGACACCCACGAACACCGGGGAGCTGTTTTTT. Protein product: CASSAWGTPTNTGELFF.

The gene calls are TRBV28 and TRBJ1-1; D may be TRBD1 (5 bases). V lost 6 bases and J lost 1, with 12 bases in between. This CDR3 has 14 amino acids. Germline V gene lookup returns CDR1 MDHEN and CDR2 SYDVKM. The CDR3 DNA is TGTGCCAGCAGGGAGGGGTCTCGGAACACTGAAGCTTTCTTT. Encoded protein: CASREGSRNTEAFF.